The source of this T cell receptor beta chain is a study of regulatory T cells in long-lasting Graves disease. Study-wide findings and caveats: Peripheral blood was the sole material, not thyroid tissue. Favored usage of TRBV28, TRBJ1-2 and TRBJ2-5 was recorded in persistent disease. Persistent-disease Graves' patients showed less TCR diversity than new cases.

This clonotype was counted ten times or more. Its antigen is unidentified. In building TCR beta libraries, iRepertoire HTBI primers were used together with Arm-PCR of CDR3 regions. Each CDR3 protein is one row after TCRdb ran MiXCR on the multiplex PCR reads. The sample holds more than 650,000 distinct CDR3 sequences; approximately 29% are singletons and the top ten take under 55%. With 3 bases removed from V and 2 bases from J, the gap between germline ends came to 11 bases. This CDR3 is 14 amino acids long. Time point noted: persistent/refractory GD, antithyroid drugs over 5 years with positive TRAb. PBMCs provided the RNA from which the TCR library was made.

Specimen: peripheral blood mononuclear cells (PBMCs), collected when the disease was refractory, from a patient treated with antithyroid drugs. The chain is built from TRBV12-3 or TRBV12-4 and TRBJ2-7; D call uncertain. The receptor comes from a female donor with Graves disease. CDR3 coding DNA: TGTGCCAGCAGTTTCGTCAGGAACCCCTACGAGCAGTACTTC. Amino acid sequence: CASSFVRNPYEQYF.